The 8 T cell receptor beta chains below all came from one sample that was sequenced in a study of T cell responses to AZD1222 COVID-19 vaccine. The assay was immunoSEQ multiplex PCR, and TCRdb's table has in-frame clones only and misses some. The profile covers 50,000 to 70,000 clones, with about 88% appearing a single time and 6.9% taken by the ten largest. This specimen consisted of peripheral blood, obtained 28 days after the second AZD1222 dose. These receptor sequences come from an adult who received the AZD1222 COVID-19 vaccine.

The sample holds one count of this clone. The DNA for the CDR3 is TGTGCCAGCAGTAATCCGGGACTAGCGGCAGATACGCAGTATTTT. This codes for CASSNPGLAADTQYF. V and J are TRBV5-6 and TRBJ2-3; the match to TRBD2 covers 11 bases. Germline values: CDR1 SGHDT, CDR2 YYEEEE. The CDR3 runs 15 residues. V was clipped by 5 bases and J by 4 bases; unmatched bases: 6.

This clone was detected once. The gene calls are TRBV7-2 and TRBJ1-2; weak D call: TRBD1 (5 bases). CDR3 size: 13 residues. V lost 1 base and J 7 bases, leaving 10 bases between the germline ends. Germline lookup yields CDR1 SGHTA and CDR2 FQGNSA. Here the CDR3 DNA reads TGTGCCAGCAGCTTAGTCGGGACCCGTGGCTACACCTTC. Its protein product is CASSLVGTRGYTF.

J is TRBJ1-5 and V is TRBV7-2; 8 bases are a match to TRBD1. The CDR3 covers 14 residues. Germline V gene data show CDR1 as SGHTA and CDR2 as FQGNSA. J was trimmed by 6 bases and V by 5 bases; bases with no gene match: 6. The CDR3, as DNA: TGTGCCAGCAGCCCCGGACAGGGAGGTCAGCCCCAGCATTTT. It yields the protein CASSPGQGGQPQHF.

In this sample, this clone turned up a few times. The chain recombines TRBV5-4 with TRBJ1-4; no firm D call. Germline lookup yields CDR1 SGHNT and CDR2 YYREEE (reference sequence). The CDR3 totals 14 residues. V was trimmed by 4 bases and J by 2 bases, leaving 9 bases between them. CDR3 protein: CASSPSYTNEKLFF. CDR3 DNA sequence: TGTGCCAGCAGCCCCAGCTATACTAATGAAAAACTGTTTTTT.

V usage is TRBV7-2 and J usage is TRBJ2-1, with a tentative D call TRBD2 (5 bases). Germline V gene data show CDR1 as SGHTA and CDR2 as FQGNSA. The CDR3 sequence is 15 residues long. V was trimmed by 5 bases and J by 5 bases, leaving 16 bases between them. CDR3 nucleotide sequence: TGTGCCAGCAGCCAGAGGGTAAGGACGGACAATGAGCAGTTCTTC. Translating it yields CASSQRVRTDNEQFF.

The chain couples TRBV18 to TRBJ2-3; D remains unclear. The V and J ends lost 6 bases and 1 base respectively, with 8 bases between them. The CDR3 totals 13 residues. CDR1 is KGHSH, CDR2 LQKENI, per germline. In DNA, the CDR3 is TGTGCCAGCTCTGGCGGACGCACAGATACGCAGTATTTT. It is translated as CASSGGRTDTQYF. The full variable domain, in which reference TRBV18 and TRBJ2-3 provide the parts outside the CDR3, is NAGVMQNPRHLVRRRGQEARLRCSPMKGHSHVYWYRQLPEEGLKFMVYLQKENIIDESGMPKERFSAEFPKEGPSILRIQQVVRGDSAAYFCASSGGRTDTQYFGPGTRLTVL.

This clone was counted between two and nine times. The rearrangement joins TRBV7-9 to TRBJ2-7; no clear D gene. Germline-derived CDR1 and CDR2 are SEHNR and FQNEAQ (reference sequence). Trimming took off 5 bases at V and 3 bases at J, with 8 bases between the two ends. There are 12 residues in the CDR3. This chain's CDR3 is CASSQADYEQYF. The CDR3 DNA is TGTGCCAGCAGCCAGGCCGACTACGAGCAGTACTTC. Complete variable domain (other parts from reference TRBV7-9 and TRBJ2-7): DTGVSQNPRHKITKRGQNVTFRCDPISEHNRLYWYRQTLGQGPEFLTYFQNEAQLEKSRLLSDRFSAERPKGSFSTLEIQRTEQGDSAMYLCASSQADYEQYFGPGTRLTVT.

The sample holds one count of this clone. V gene TRBV19 combines with J gene TRBJ2-7, with TRBD2 identical over 7 bases. V was pared by 3 bases and J by 6 bases, with 11 bases of the junction left unmatched. CDR1 and CDR2 (germline): LNHDA, SQIVND (reference sequence). CDR3 length: 15 residues. In DNA form, the CDR3 reads TGTGCCAGTAGTATGGGGGGGAAGGGAGACCGCGAGCAGTACTTC. It specifies CASSMGGKGDREQYF.